The 27 T cell receptor beta chains presented below share a single source sample, sequenced in a study of spatial heterogeneity in lung cancer (dated by TCRdb to the late 2010s). Library preparation employed 5' RACE. The sequencer listed for this sample is NextSeq 500. The raw public reads went through TCRdb reprocessing: fastp at Q25, MiXCR clone calling, in-frame beta chains kept. Rows with one shared CDR3 protein collapse into an entry with the most common genes and DNA. For this sample there are thousands of distinct CDR3 sequences; 5% to 6.5% appear just once. The ten most abundant clones make up 39% of the sample. The time point label, read with the paper, signifies: sample taken at primary tumor resection. For TCR sequencing, whole RNA was extracted from tumor and nontumor lung tissue, or from cryopreserved PBMC samples, and no cell sorting was done. The specimen comprised PBMCs, sampled at surgery. The receptors were sampled from a male donor with early-stage non-small cell lung cancer.

The rearrangement uses TRBV19 and TRBJ1-1, with a possible D match to TRBD1 (6 bases). CDR3 length: 12 amino acids. In germline, CDR1 is LNHDA, CDR2 SQIVND (reference sequence). V was shortened by 3 bases and J by 5 bases, with 7 bases between the two germline ends. CDR3 amino acids: CASSIGQTEAFF. CDR3 coding DNA: TGTGCCAGTAGTATTGGACAGACTGAAGCTTTCTTT.

The table lists this clonotype with many counts. The V gene is TRBV7-2, the J gene TRBJ2-7, with D unclear. From germline, CDR1 is SGHTA and CDR2 FQGNSA. The CDR3 sequence is 15 residues long. V lost 3 bases and J lost 0, with 12 bases in between. The DNA of the CDR3 is TGTGCCAGCAGCTTCTCCAGCCTTAGCTCCTACGAGCAGTACTTC. Its translation: CASSFSSLSSYEQYF.

This clonotype occurred many times. The rearrangement links TRBV6-5 to TRBJ1-2; perhaps TRBD1 as D (6 bases). V lost 6 bases, J lost 7 bases, and 18 bases lay in between. CDR3 size: 14 residues. CDR1 MNHEY and CDR2 SVGAGI come from the germline V gene. As DNA, the CDR3 is TGTGCCAGCAGCCTCCTGCGGGGGCAGGGTGGCTACACCTTC. It yields the protein CASSLLRGQGGYTF.

This clonotype was found many times. The chain uses TRBV5-1 and TRBJ2-1, with no clear D. Looked up from germline, CDR1 is SGHRS and CDR2 is YFSETQ. V lost 3 bases, J lost 2 bases, and 15 bases lay in between. The CDR3 spans 16 residues. The CDR3 bases are TGCGCCAGCAGCTCCCGAGCCGCAGACACCTACAATGAGCAGTTCTTC. This gives the protein CASSSRAADTYNEQFF.

This clonotype showed up many times. This CDR3 is CASSQSHRVSYEQYF. The CDR3 DNA reads as TGCGCCAGCAGTCAATCTCACAGGGTGTCCTACGAGCAGTACTTC. The chain links TRBV23-1 to TRBJ2-7, with a weak D call TRBD1 (6 bases). TRBV23-1 is an open reading frame whose function is uncertain. This CDR3 contains 15 residues. V dropped 0 bases and J dropped 1 base, with 10 bases sitting between them.

A few counts support this clonotype. V gene TRBV5-6 combines with J gene TRBJ2-3, with D unclear. The CDR3 covers 14 residues. Germline values: CDR1 SGHDT, CDR2 YYEEEE. The V end was cut by 3 bases, the J end by 0 bases, with 8 bases between. The CDR3 bases are TGTGCCAGCAGCTCGGCACTCAGCACAGATACGCAGTATTTT. Translating it yields CASSSALSTDTQYF.

V and J are TRBV10-2 and TRBJ2-7; tentatively, D is TRBD2 (6 bases). The V end was cut by 0 bases, the J end by 4 bases, with 16 bases between. This CDR3 region has 16 residues. CDR1 is WSHSY, CDR2 SAAADI, per germline. The CDR3 DNA reads TGCGCCAGCAGTGAGTCGACCGCGGGGCGAGGGTACGAGCAGTACTTC. Its protein product is CASSESTAGRGYEQYF.

This clonotype appeared many times. The chain recombines TRBV29-1 with TRBJ2-1, with D possibly being TRBD2 (5 bases). This CDR3 comprises 13 residues. The V gene lost 5 bases and the J gene lost 6 bases, with 14 bases spanning the gap. Germline CDR1 is SQVTM and CDR2 is ANQGSEA. The CDR3 reads CSVRRGGINEQFF. CDR3 nucleotides: TGCAGCGTTCGCCGGGGTGGCATCAATGAGCAGTTCTTC.

This clonotype was observed many times. V is TRBV29-1 and J is TRBJ1-2; D unclear. V dropped 0 bases and J dropped 4 bases, with 6 bases sitting between them. This CDR3 has 12 residues. In germline, CDR1 is SQVTM, CDR2 ANQGSEA. DNA for the CDR3: TGCAGCGTTGAAGATGGCCGCTATGGCTACACCTTC. It specifies CSVEDGRYGYTF.

This clonotype was detected ten times or more. The rearrangement links TRBV29-1 to TRBJ2-7; 8 bases align to TRBD1. The germline gives CDR1 SQVTM, CDR2 ANQGSEA. The CDR3 consists of 13 residues. The J segment lost 7 bases and the V segment lost 3 bases, leaving 8 bases of the junction unmatched. CDR3 DNA: TGCAGCGTTGATGCCGGACAGGGACGGGAGCAGTACTTC. It specifies CSVDAGQGREQYF.

As regards this clonotype: This clone may be a read error of a much larger clone one base away. The chain joins TRBV7-8 to TRBJ2-4, with D possibly being TRBD1 or TRBD2 (6 bases each). Looked up from germline, CDR1 is SGHVS and CDR2 is FQNEAQ. This CDR3 spans 14 amino acids. Here the CDR3 DNA reads TGTGTCAGCAGCTTCAGGGGAGCGGGAAACATTCAGTACTTC. Protein: CVSSFRGAGNIQYF.

The table lists this clonotype with many counts. The chain carries TRBV4-3 and TRBJ1-2; 7 positions agree with TRBD1. The CDR3 contains 15 residues. The J segment lost 8 bases and the V segment lost 0 bases, leaving 9 bases of the junction unmatched. In germline, CDR1 is LGHNA, CDR2 YSLEER. For the CDR3, the DNA is TGCGCCAGCAGCCAAGAACCTCTGACAGGGTCCGGCTACACCTTC. Protein product: CASSQEPLTGSGYTF.

This clonotype was seen many times. The chain recombines TRBV5-6 with TRBJ2-7; D call uncertain. Germline V lookup: CDR1 SGHDT, CDR2 YYEEEE. The CDR3 sequence is 13 residues long. V was cut by 7 bases and J by 2 bases, with 13 bases left in between. The CDR3 nucleotides are TGTGCCAGCTCCGGCGACTCGACCTACGAGCAGTACTTC. Translating it yields CASSGDSTYEQYF.

This clonotype has ten or more counts. The V gene is TRBV12-3 or TRBV12-4, the J gene TRBJ2-3, with 9 bases fitting TRBD2. J was trimmed by 2 bases and V by 5 bases; bases with no gene match: 8. The CDR3 runs to 16 residues. The DNA for the CDR3 is TGTGCCAGCAGTCCCCTCAGCGGGGGGCACACAGATACGCAGTATTTT. Amino acids: CASSPLSGGHTDTQYF.

The sample holds many counts of this clonotype. V gene TRBV18 combines with J gene TRBJ1-1, with D hard to call. Per the germline V gene, CDR1 is KGHSH and CDR2 is LQKENI. CDR3 length: 14 residues. Trimming removed 0 bases from V and 4 bases from J, with 9 bases in between. The CDR3 protein is CASSPPSVGTEAFF. CDR3 coding DNA: TGTGCCAGCTCACCACCGTCTGTCGGCACTGAAGCTTTCTTT.

This clonotype was recorded many times. The chain is built from TRBV4-1 and TRBJ2-1, with 8 bases that match TRBD2. The CDR3 runs 16 residues. Per the germline V gene, CDR1 is MGHRA and CDR2 is YSYEKL. V was clipped by 5 bases and J by 6 bases; unmatched bases: 12. The CDR3 loop is CASSESPSGSFNEQFF. The CDR3 coding sequence is TGCGCCAGCAGCGAAAGCCCCAGCGGGAGTTTCAATGAGCAGTTCTTC.

In its sample, this clonotype was seen many times. This chain links TRBV7-9 with TRBJ2-7; D is unclear. This CDR3 is built from 12 residues. Germline values: CDR1 SEHNR, CDR2 FQNEAQ (reference sequence). Trimming removed 3 bases at V and 7 bases at J, with 10 bases between. The CDR3 sequence: CASSFYLGEQYF. DNA of the CDR3: TGTGCCAGCAGCTTTTATTTAGGGGAGCAGTACTTC.

This clonotype was seen at least ten times. This chain joins TRBV12-3 or TRBV12-4 and TRBJ2-2; D call uncertain. V shed 7 bases and J shed 2 bases, with 11 bases lying between them. CDR3 size: 14 residues. CDR3 region: CASTARRNTGELFF. The CDR3 DNA is TGTGCCAGCACGGCGCGGCGAAACACCGGGGAGCTGTTTTTT.

This clonotype turned up a few times. The V gene is TRBV5-6, the J gene TRBJ2-1; no clear D. Trimming pared 1 base from V and 4 bases from J, leaving 12 bases between. Germline CDR1 reads SGHDT; CDR2 reads YYEEEE. The CDR3 length is 15 residues. This chain's CDR3 is CASSLRAGRYNEQFF. The CDR3 coding sequence is TGTGCCAGCAGCTTGCGTGCCGGCCGGTACAATGAGCAGTTCTTC.

This clonotype was counted many times. V gene TRBV4-1 combines with J gene TRBJ1-4; D is unresolved. The germline gives CDR1 MGHRA, CDR2 YSYEKL. Trimming pared 3 bases from V and 0 bases from J, leaving 8 bases between. The CDR3 runs 15 residues. CDR3: CASSHRSTTNEKLFF. Here the CDR3 DNA reads TGCGCCAGCAGCCACCGGAGTACAACTAATGAAAAACTGTTTTTT.

This clonotype was detected ten times or more. The J gene is TRBJ2-7, the V gene TRBV23-1; 11 bases are shared with TRBD2. TRBV23-1 is annotated as an ORF whose role is uncertain. This CDR3 region has 16 residues. Trimming at V came to 2 bases and at J to 2 bases, leaving 5 bases not matched to a gene. CDR3: CASSQTSSGRPYEQYF. The CDR3 DNA sequence: TGCGCCAGCAGTCAAACCTCTAGCGGGAGGCCCTACGAGCAGTACTTC.

At least ten counts were recorded for this clonotype. The J gene is TRBJ2-4, the V gene TRBV28, with a possible D match to TRBD2 (6 bases). CDR3 length: 15 amino acids. Trimming removed 3 bases at V and 5 bases at J, with 14 bases between. The germline V gene encodes CDR1 MDHEN and CDR2 SYDVKM. CDR3 coding DNA: TGTGCCAGCAGTTTTAGCGGATATAGGGAAAACATTCAGTACTTC. This sequence encodes CASSFSGYRENIQYF.

At least ten counts were recorded for this clonotype. This chain joins TRBV7-2 and TRBJ2-7, with 10 bases lining up with TRBD2. Germline CDR1 reads SGHTA; CDR2 reads FQGNSA. CDR3 size: 13 residues. Germline trimming cut 4 bases from V and 6 bases from J; bases unmatched to any gene: 3. The CDR3 spells CASSSSGSLEQYF. CDR3 DNA sequence: TGTGCCAGCAGCTCTAGCGGGAGTCTCGAGCAGTACTTC.

This clonotype showed up many times. This sequence joins TRBV4-1 and TRBJ2-1; D is ambiguous. V was shortened by 0 bases and J by 0 bases, with 9 bases between the two germline ends. This CDR3 region has 16 residues. Germline V gene data show CDR1 as MGHRA and CDR2 as YSYEKL. CDR3 nucleotide sequence: TGCGCCAGCAGCCAAGAAGCGTACGGCTCCTACAATGAGCAGTTCTTC. Protein sequence: CASSQEAYGSYNEQFF.

This clonotype is classed as medium-sized. This chain's CDR3 is CASSFGTSGINEQFF. CDR3 DNA: TGTGCCAGCAGCTTCGGGACTAGCGGGATCAATGAGCAGTTCTTC. V and J are TRBV11-2 and TRBJ2-1; 13 positions agree with TRBD2. V lost 3 bases to trimming and J lost 6 bases; unmatched junction nucleotides: 2. This CDR3 has 15 residues. The germline V gene has CDR1 SGHAT and CDR2 FQNNGV.

This clonotype has a count of ten or more. This chain links TRBV18 with TRBJ2-6; D call uncertain. CDR3 length equals 14 residues. V lost 5 bases to trimming and J lost 2 bases, with 7 bases between them. Germline CDR1 reads KGHSH; CDR2 reads LQKENI. The CDR3 here is CASSVMTGANVLTF. The CDR3 DNA reads as TGTGCCAGCTCAGTCATGACTGGGGCCAACGTCCTGACTTTC. The full variable domain, its missing parts supplied by reference TRBV18 and TRBJ2-6, is NAGVMQNPRHLVRRRGQEARLRCSPMKGHSHVYWYRQLPEEGLKFMVYLQKENIIDESGMPKERFSAEFPKEGPSILRIQQVVRGDSAAYFCASSVMTGANVLTFGAGSRLTVL.

Relative to its sample, this clonotype is medium-sized. The chain is built from TRBV7-2 and TRBJ2-3; TRBD2 matches at 11 bases. V lost 3 bases, J lost 2 bases, and 10 bases stayed unmatched. The CDR3 is 18 amino acids. CDR1 is SGHTA and CDR2 is FQGNSA in the germline V gene. As DNA, the CDR3 is TGTGCCAGCAGCTTCACCGGGACTAGCGGCCTCTCCACAGATACGCAGTATTTT. This gives the protein CASSFTGTSGLSTDTQYF.